These T cell receptor beta chains were read from a single sample in a study of T cells after yellow fever vaccination. TCRdb passed the 5' RACE reads through MiXCR, listing each CDR3 protein once. The table records approximately 550,000 distinct CDR3 sequences, 15% to 20% of them present only once. Sequences were derived from PBMCs, sampled 15 days after the yellow fever booster vaccination. The receptors stem from a man under 40 who received the YFV17D yellow fever vaccine. Each CDR3 is given without its conserved first and last residue. Each record gives: J gene, clone size, V gene, CDR3 protein. Some rows mark clone size as missing; the rest say once, few, many or name a class of expanded clone.

J gene: TRBJ2-1
clone size: few
V gene: TRBV5-1
CDR3 protein: ASSLLDVSNEQF

J gene: TRBJ2-4
clone size: NA
V gene: TRBV20-1
CDR3 protein: SASDGPKNIQY

J gene: TRBJ2-7
clone size: NA
V gene: TRBV6-2/TRBV6-3
CDR3 protein: ASRRGGAGEQY

J gene: TRBJ2-5
clone size: few
V gene: TRBV25-1
CDR3 protein: ASSDDVREY

J gene: TRBJ1-1
clone size: few
V gene: TRBV5-1
CDR3 protein: ASSLEGTQTEAF

J gene: TRBJ1-1
clone size: NA
V gene: TRBV19
CDR3 protein: ASSMDLGNTEAF

J gene: TRBJ2-1
clone size: NA
V gene: TRBV4-1
CDR3 protein: ASSPLAGGPSPEQF

J gene: TRBJ2-1
clone size: NA
V gene: TRBV3-1
CDR3 protein: ASSLTEAGSVF

J gene: TRBJ2-7
clone size: few
V gene: TRBV5-1
CDR3 protein: ASSLAGQGGYEQY

J gene: TRBJ2-7
clone size: few
V gene: TRBV6-2/TRBV6-3
CDR3 protein: ASSYPTRSYEQY

J gene: TRBJ2-1
clone size: NA
V gene: TRBV19
CDR3 protein: ASSGVMYNEQF

J gene: TRBJ1-5
clone size: few
V gene: TRBV7-2
CDR3 protein: ASSSSSNQPQH

J gene: TRBJ2-1
clone size: NA
V gene: TRBV20-1
CDR3 protein: SAGALAGGPREQF

J gene: TRBJ1-1
clone size: NA
V gene: TRBV14
CDR3 protein: ASSQEGVEAF

J gene: TRBJ2-3
clone size: NA
V gene: TRBV11-2
CDR3 protein: ASSASPGTGVVSSTDTQY

J gene: TRBJ1-2
clone size: few
V gene: TRBV7-2
CDR3 protein: ASRRGAGYGYT

J gene: TRBJ2-1
clone size: NA
V gene: TRBV14
CDR3 protein: ASSQVTGNEQF

J gene: TRBJ2-1
clone size: few
V gene: TRBV10-3
CDR3 protein: AISESKVRDRVNEQF

J gene: TRBJ2-1
clone size: NA
V gene: TRBV12-3/TRBV12-4
CDR3 protein: ASSKDRVGNEQF

J gene: TRBJ2-7
clone size: NA
V gene: TRBV7-8
CDR3 protein: ASTPLGIYEQY

J gene: TRBJ2-3
clone size: NA
V gene: TRBV10-3
CDR3 protein: AITKTSGSSVGTDTQY

J gene: TRBJ2-1
clone size: NA
V gene: TRBV7-9
CDR3 protein: ASSLAVVLAGTNEQF

J gene: TRBJ2-1
clone size: NA
V gene: TRBV7-2
CDR3 protein: ASSLAEGRFNEQF

J gene: TRBJ1-2
clone size: NA
V gene: TRBV7-9
CDR3 protein: ASSLEGGGYGYT

J gene: TRBJ2-1
clone size: NA
V gene: TRBV20-1
CDR3 protein: SARDRQGSYNEQF

J gene: TRBJ2-7
clone size: NA
V gene: TRBV21-1
CDR3 protein: ASSKDSRALGYEQY

J gene: TRBJ2-2
clone size: NA
V gene: TRBV25-1
CDR3 protein: ASSPWREGSTGELF

J gene: TRBJ1-5
clone size: NA
V gene: TRBV29-1
CDR3 protein: SVDQGAGQPQH

J gene: TRBJ2-7
clone size: NA
V gene: TRBV19
CDR3 protein: ASSTGQPPYEQY

J gene: TRBJ2-7
clone size: NA
V gene: TRBV7-9
CDR3 protein: ASSRRGLAGGDEQY

J gene: TRBJ2-7
clone size: many
V gene: TRBV18
CDR3 protein: ASSPMTSGSSEQY

J gene: TRBJ2-1
clone size: NA
V gene: TRBV12-3/TRBV12-4
CDR3 protein: ASSLTGTGLYEQF

J gene: TRBJ2-2
clone size: few
V gene: TRBV5-1
CDR3 protein: ASSPIPANTGELF

J gene: TRBJ2-5
clone size: NA
V gene: TRBV15
CDR3 protein: ATSSDGEGRDSLPKTQY

J gene: TRBJ2-2
clone size: NA
V gene: TRBV6-5
CDR3 protein: ASRRPSGELF

J gene: TRBJ2-2
clone size: few
V gene: TRBV29-1
CDR3 protein: SVEDAHGTGELF

J gene: TRBJ2-1
clone size: NA
V gene: TRBV5-6
CDR3 protein: ASSPREGRNEQF

J gene: TRBJ2-7
clone size: few
V gene: TRBV4-3
CDR3 protein: ASGVDRGPYEQY

J gene: TRBJ2-5
clone size: NA
V gene: TRBV28
CDR3 protein: ASRSPTGYQETQY

J gene: TRBJ1-2
clone size: few
V gene: TRBV27
CDR3 protein: ASRASGQGPYGYT

J gene: TRBJ2-2
clone size: NA
V gene: TRBV11-2
CDR3 protein: ASSLVHGGELF

J gene: TRBJ1-2
clone size: NA
V gene: TRBV20-1
CDR3 protein: SARSGSSNYGYT

J gene: TRBJ2-3
clone size: NA
V gene: TRBV5-1
CDR3 protein: ASSLGGRAKDTQY

J gene: TRBJ1-2
clone size: NA
V gene: TRBV20-1
CDR3 protein: SNTYGYT

J gene: TRBJ2-7
clone size: NA
V gene: TRBV7-8
CDR3 protein: ASSLIAGSGEQY

J gene: TRBJ1-5
clone size: few
V gene: TRBV20-1
CDR3 protein: SARAAGAFSNQPQH

J gene: TRBJ2-7
clone size: once
V gene: TRBV7-9
CDR3 protein: ASRRRESSYEQY

J gene: TRBJ2-5
clone size: NA
V gene: TRBV5-1
CDR3 protein: ASSPQDRRRETQY